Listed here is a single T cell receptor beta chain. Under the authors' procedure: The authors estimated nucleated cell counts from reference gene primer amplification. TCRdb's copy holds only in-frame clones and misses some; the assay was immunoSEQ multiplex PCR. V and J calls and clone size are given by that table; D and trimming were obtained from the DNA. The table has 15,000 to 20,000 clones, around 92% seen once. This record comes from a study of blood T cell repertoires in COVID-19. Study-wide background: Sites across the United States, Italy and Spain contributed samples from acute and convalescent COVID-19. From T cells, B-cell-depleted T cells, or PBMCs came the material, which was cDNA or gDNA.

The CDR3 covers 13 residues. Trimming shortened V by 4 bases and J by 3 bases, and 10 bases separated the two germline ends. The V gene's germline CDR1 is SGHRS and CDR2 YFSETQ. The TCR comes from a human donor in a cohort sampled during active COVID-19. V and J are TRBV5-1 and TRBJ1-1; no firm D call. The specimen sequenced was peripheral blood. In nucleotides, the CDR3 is TGCGCCAGCAGCCTGTTTGAGGACACTGAAGCTTTCTTT. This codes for CASSLFEDTEAFF.